This TCR beta chain was captured by sequencing in a study of regulatory T cells in long-lasting Graves disease. Arm-PCR of CDR3 regions and iRepertoire HTBI primers were used to build TCR beta libraries. MiXCR, applied by TCRdb to the multiplex PCR reads, yields one record per CDR3 protein. The sample contains a few hundred thousand distinct CDR3 sequences, over 9.5% of which appear only once. To note about this clonotype: Its antigen is unknown.

Time point denoted: newly diagnosed GD, antithyroid drugs for less than 3 months. Researchers made the TCR library from RNA that was extracted from PBMCs. Study results and limitations: New patients shared about a thousand public clonotypes, fewer than the approximately 3,000 shared by persistent patients.

Germline CDR1 and CDR2: SGHDT and YYEEEE. This CDR3 comprises 15 residues. The V and J ends lost 3 bases and 0 bases respectively, with 9 bases between them. The data were also submitted as part of a second study, on T cells in Graves' hyperthyroidism and ophthalmopathy. From that report: In the first-round RT-PCR of the TCR CDR3, the HTBI primer set was used. Clonotypes that were expanded in thyroid above 0.001 mostly appeared in blood too.

The sequencing used peripheral blood mononuclear cells (PBMCs), collected at new diagnosis, from a patient treated with antithyroid drugs. This chain links TRBV5-6 with TRBJ1-4; D is ambiguous. The TCR comes from a woman under 30 with Graves disease. In DNA, the CDR3 is TGTGCCAGCAGCTCCGGCCCACCAACTAATGAAAAACTGTTTTTT. Translating it yields CASSSGPPTNEKLFF. Together with reference TRBV5-6 and TRBJ1-4, the CDR3 gives the full variable domain: DAGVTQSPTHLIKTRGQQVTLRCSPKSGHDTVSWYQQALGQGPQFIFQYYEEEERQRGNFPDRFSGHQFPNYSSELNVNALLLGDSALYLCASSSGPPTNEKLFFGSGTQLSVL.